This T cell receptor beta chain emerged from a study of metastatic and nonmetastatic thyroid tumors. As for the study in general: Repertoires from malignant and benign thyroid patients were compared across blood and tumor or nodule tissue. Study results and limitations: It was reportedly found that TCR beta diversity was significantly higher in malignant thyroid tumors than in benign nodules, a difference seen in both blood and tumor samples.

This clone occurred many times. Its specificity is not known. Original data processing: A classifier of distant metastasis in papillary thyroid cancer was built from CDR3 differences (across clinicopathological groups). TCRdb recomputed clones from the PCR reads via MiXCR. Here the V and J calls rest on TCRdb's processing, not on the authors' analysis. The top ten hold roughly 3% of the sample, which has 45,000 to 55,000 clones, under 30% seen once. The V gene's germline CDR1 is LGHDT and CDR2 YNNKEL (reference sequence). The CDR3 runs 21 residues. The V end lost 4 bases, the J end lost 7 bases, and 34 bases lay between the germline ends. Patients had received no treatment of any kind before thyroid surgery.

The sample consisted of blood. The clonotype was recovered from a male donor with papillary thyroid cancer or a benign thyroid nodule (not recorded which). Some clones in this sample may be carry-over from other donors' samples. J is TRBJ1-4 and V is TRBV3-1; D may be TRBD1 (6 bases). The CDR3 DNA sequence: TGTGCCAGCAGCCCCAAGTTTGGGTGGACAGTGCAAGGGAGGTTGGGTGAAAAACTGTTTTTT. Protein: CASSPKFGWTVQGRLGEKLFF. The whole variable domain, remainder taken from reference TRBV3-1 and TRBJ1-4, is DTAVSQTPKYLVTQMGNDKSIKCEQNLGHDTMYWYKQDSKKFLKIMFSYNNKELIINETVPNRFSPKSPDKAHLNLHINSLELGDSAVYFCASSPKFGWTVQGRLGEKLFFGSGTQLSVL.